Presented here are 30 T cell receptor beta chains from one specimen sequenced in a study of blood T cell repertoires in COVID-19. The protocol was immunoSEQ multiplex PCR, while the TCRdb copy is restricted to in-frame clones and leaves out a portion. The sample lists about 260,000 clones; 75% to 90% were seen once. The sequenced sample was peripheral blood. The receptors stem from a woman aged 40 to 50 with acute or convalescent COVID-19.

The chain carries TRBV3-1 (or the pseudogene TRBV3-2) and TRBJ1-2, with TRBD1 identical over 8 bases. V dropped 0 bases and J dropped 8; count of bases not matched to a gene: 8. CDR3 length: 15 residues. From germline, CDR1 is LGHDT and CDR2 YNNKEL (reference sequence). In DNA, the CDR3 is TGTGCCAGCAGCCAAGAAAAACGGACAGGGAACGGCTACACCTTC. Translating gives CASSQEKRTGNGYTF.

This clone was counted only a few times. The gene calls are TRBV5-4 and TRBJ1-3, with D perhaps matching TRBD1 (6 bases). The germline CDR1 and CDR2 sequences are SGHNT and YYREEE (reference sequence). The CDR3 has 16 amino acids. Trimming cost V 4 bases and J 0 bases, with 14 bases left between them. This chain's CDR3 is CASSPGGATSGNTIYF. In DNA form, the CDR3 reads TGTGCCAGCAGCCCGGGGGGGGCAACCTCTGGAAACACCATATATTTT.

The chain carries TRBV19 and TRBJ1-4, with D uncertain. The CDR3 extends over 13 amino acids. Germline V lookup: CDR1 LNHDA, CDR2 SQIVND (reference sequence). Trimming removed 3 bases at V and 7 bases at J, with 9 bases between. CDR3 in amino acids: CASSIWGGEKLFF. In DNA, the CDR3 is TGTGCCAGTAGTATTTGGGGAGGTGAAAAACTGTTTTTT.

This chain connects TRBV3-1 (or the pseudogene TRBV3-2) to TRBJ2-5; 7 bases are shared with TRBD1. Germline V CDR1 and CDR2: LGHDT, YNNKEL (reference sequence). V shed 1 base and J 7 bases; nucleotides not matched to a gene: 9. The CDR3 covers 15 residues. The CDR3 bases are TGTGCCAGCAGCCAAGTAAGGGGGCTCTGGGGGACCCAGTACTTC. Translated: CASSQVRGLWGTQYF.

CDR3 residues: CASTLYPSTRGGNEKLFF. DNA of the CDR3: TGTGCCAGCACCCTCTATCCATCGACCAGAGGGGGTAATGAAAAACTGTTTTTT. The V and J genes are TRBV7-6 and TRBJ1-4, with D perhaps TRBD1 (6 bases). The CDR3 is 18 residues long. In germline, CDR1 is SGHVS, CDR2 FNYEAQ. V was pared by 7 bases and J by 4 bases, with 25 bases between.

CDR3 DNA: TGTGCCTGGAGACCCCTGGGGTGGGGAGATTGTGGCAATCAGCCCCAGCATTTT. Its translation: CAWRPLGWGDCGNQPQHF. V usage is TRBV30 and J usage is TRBJ1-5; D uncertain. V lost 3 bases and J 2 bases, leaving 23 bases between the germline ends. The CDR3 contains 18 residues. In germline, CDR1 is GTSNPN, CDR2 SVGIG (reference sequence).

The genes are TRBV5-1 and TRBJ2-1; TRBD1 matches at 9 bases. Germline CDR1 SGHRS, CDR2 YFSETQ. This CDR3 has 14 residues. V dropped 4 bases and J dropped 15; count of bases not matched to a gene: 14. The CDR3 nucleotides read TGCGCCAGCAGCCCCACACAGGGGGCCTCGACGGGGTTCTTC. Translation gives CASSPTQGASTGFF.

This clone was seen a few times. The chain links TRBV4-1 to TRBJ2-3, with D maybe TRBD2 (7 bases). CDR1 MGHRA and CDR2 YSYEKL come from the germline V gene. Trimming removed 4 bases at V and 5 bases at J, with 19 bases between. CDR3 size: 16 residues. The CDR3 loop is CASSLGGGASVDTQYF. CDR3 in DNA: TGCGCCAGCAGCCTTGGTGGGGGGGCCTCGGTAGATACGCAGTATTTT.

V gene TRBV10-1 combines with J gene TRBJ1-1, with TRBD1 as a possible D gene (6 bases). Trimming stripped 5 bases from V and 3 bases from J, with 10 bases between. Germline CDR1 is WNHNN and CDR2 is SYGVQD (reference sequence). The CDR3 consists of 13 residues. For the CDR3, the DNA is TGCGCCAGCAGTCGGACAGACTACACTGAAGCTTTCTTT. This codes for CASSRTDYTEAFF.

The rearrangement links TRBV19 to TRBJ2-5; D is unresolved. V was pared by 2 bases and J by 5 bases, with 3 bases between. The germline V gene has CDR1 LNHDA and CDR2 SQIVND (reference sequence). The CDR3 runs to 11 residues. CDR3 coding DNA: TGTGCCAGTAGTATACAGGAGACCCAGTACTTC. Translation gives CASSIQETQYF. Together with reference TRBV19 and TRBJ2-5, the CDR3 gives the full variable domain: DGGITQSPKYLFRKEGQNVTLSCEQNLNHDAMYWYRQDPGQGLRLIYYSQIVNDFQKGDIAEGYSVSREKKESFPLTVTSAQKNPTAFYLCASSIQETQYFGPGTRLLVL.

This chain links TRBV19 with TRBJ1-1, with D perhaps TRBD1 (6 bases). The CDR3 extends over 14 amino acids. V was cut by 6 bases and J by 1 base, with 12 bases left in between. Germline CDR1 and CDR2: LNHDA and SQIVND (reference sequence). The CDR3 DNA is TGTGCCAGTAGGTTGGGACAAAGGAACACTGAAGCTTTCTTT. Its translation is CASRLGQRNTEAFF. The complete variable domain, with remaining parts taken from reference TRBV19 and TRBJ1-1, reads DGGITQSPKYLFRKEGQNVTLSCEQNLNHDAMYWYRQDPGQGLRLIYYSQIVNDFQKGDIAEGYSVSREKKESFPLTVTSAQKNPTAFYLCASRLGQRNTEAFFGQGTRLTVV.

This rearrangement joins TRBV5-4 to TRBJ2-1; the D gene is possibly TRBD2 (6 bases). The V end was cut by 0 bases, the J end by 1 base, with 8 bases between. The CDR3 is 15 residues long. Germline loops: CDR1 SGHNT, CDR2 YYREEE (reference sequence). The CDR3 reads CASSLERASYNEQFF. The CDR3 coding sequence is TGTGCCAGCAGCTTGGAGCGGGCATCCTACAATGAGCAGTTCTTC.

The rearrangement joins TRBV5-5 to TRBJ1-1, with 8 bases aligning to TRBD1. The germline V gene encodes CDR1 SGHKS and CDR2 YYEKEE (reference sequence). The length of the CDR3 is 14 residues. Losses at the gene ends were 6 bases for V and 1 base for J; bases not matched to a gene: 5. The CDR3, as DNA: TGTGCCAGCACCTCACAGGGGGGGAACACTGAAGCTTTCTTT. Translation: CASTSQGGNTEAFF.

This clone occurred once. The chain combines TRBV7-9 with TRBJ1-4; TRBD1 aligns across 8 bases. CDR3 size: 16 residues. Germline values: CDR1 SEHNR, CDR2 FQNEAQ (reference sequence). Trimming at V came to 5 bases and at J to 9 bases, leaving 14 bases not matched to a gene. CDR3 nucleotides: TGTGCCAGCAGCGATGCTTCAGGGGGCGTCTCCAAAAAACTGTTTTTT. Protein product: CASSDASGGVSKKLFF.

The V gene is TRBV18, the J gene TRBJ1-3, with 8 bases fitting TRBD1. Germline V CDR1 and CDR2: KGHSH, LQKENI. The CDR3 sequence is 15 residues long. The V and J ends lost 3 bases and 3 bases, in that order; junction bases with no gene match: 4. CDR3 in DNA: TGTGCCAGCTCACCGACAGGGGTCGATGGAAACACCATATATTTT. It encodes CASSPTGVDGNTIYF.

The chain's CDR3 is CASSIIQGALNGYTF. Here the CDR3 DNA reads TGTGCCAGTAGTATAATCCAGGGGGCTTTGAATGGCTACACCTTC. The chain is built from TRBV19 and TRBJ1-2; 8 bases match TRBD1. Germline V gene lookup returns CDR1 LNHDA and CDR2 SQIVND (reference sequence). This CDR3 comprises 15 residues. After removal of 2 bases from V and 6 bases from J, the junction contained 8 bases not matched to a gene.

CDR3 in amino acids: CASSRYRGMDTEAFF. CDR3 bases: TGTGCCAGCAGTCGATACAGGGGGATGGACACTGAAGCTTTCTTT. This sequence joins TRBV6-2 or TRBV6-3 and TRBJ1-1; 8 nucleotides match TRBD1. CDR3 length equals 15 residues. Germline loops: CDR1 MNHEY, CDR2 SVGEGT. V dropped 5 bases and J dropped 3; count of bases not matched to a gene: 8.

This clone was counted once. The chain joins TRBV19 to TRBJ1-4, with D uncertain. Trimming pared 4 bases from V and 7 bases from J, leaving 13 bases between. This CDR3 contains 14 residues. Germline CDR1 LNHDA, CDR2 SQIVND (reference sequence). The CDR3 coding sequence is TGTGCCAGTAGTAATCCCGGTAAGAGTGAAAAACTGTTTTTT. This encodes CASSNPGKSEKLFF.

This clone was found a few times. The CDR3 is CASSIPTGGKTEAFF. The CDR3 region has the DNA TGTGCCAGTAGTATTCCGACAGGGGGTAAAACTGAAGCTTTCTTT. The chain recombines TRBV19 with TRBJ1-1, with TRBD1 identical over 9 bases. From germline, CDR1 is LNHDA and CDR2 SQIVND (reference sequence). The CDR3 contains 15 residues. The ends lost 3 bases at V and 5 bases at J; junction bases unmatched: 7. Complete variable domain (other parts from reference TRBV19 and TRBJ1-1): DGGITQSPKYLFRKEGQNVTLSCEQNLNHDAMYWYRQDPGQGLRLIYYSQIVNDFQKGDIAEGYSVSREKKESFPLTVTSAQKNPTAFYLCASSIPTGGKTEAFFGQGTRLTVV.

V usage is TRBV6-2 or TRBV6-3 and J usage is TRBJ2-5; TRBD2 matches at 8 bases. V lost 6 bases and J lost 5; bases outside the gene matches: 8. This CDR3 region has 14 residues. CDR1 and CDR2 (germline): MNHEY, SVGEGT. Written as DNA, the CDR3 is TGTGCCAGCAGCAAAGCGGGGGCAGGGGAGACCCAGTACTTC. This translates into CASSKAGAGETQYF.

The J gene is TRBJ2-2, the V gene TRBV15; D gene uncertain. CDR1 and CDR2 from the germline V gene are LNHNV and YYDKDF (reference sequence). Trimming removed 3 bases from V and 0 bases from J, with 8 bases in between. This CDR3 spans 15 amino acids. The CDR3 DNA reads as TGTGCCACCAGCAGGATTCAGACGAACACCGGGGAGCTGTTTTTT. The encoded protein is CATSRIQTNTGELFF.

The chain links TRBV6-6 to TRBJ1-4; TRBD1 is a possible D gene (5 bases). This CDR3 region has 14 residues. Germline CDR1 is MNHNY and CDR2 is SVGAGI (reference sequence). V shed 2 bases and J shed 4 bases, with 8 bases lying between them. CDR3 DNA sequence: TGTGCCAGCAGTTACCGGGGGGGTAATGAAAAACTGTTTTTT. Translation gives CASSYRGGNEKLFF.

This clone was seen a few times. This rearrangement joins TRBV12-5 to TRBJ1-4; the D gene is possibly TRBD1 (5 bases). Trimming removed 1 base from V and 4 bases from J, with 13 bases in between. This CDR3 region has 16 residues. Looked up from germline, CDR1 is LGHNT and CDR2 is FRNRAP. The CDR3 nucleotides are TGTGCTAGTGGTTTGGGGATCGACAGTGATAATGAAAAACTGTTTTTT. As protein: CASGLGIDSDNEKLFF.

The chain joins TRBV30 to TRBJ2-2; no clear D. Germline V gives CDR1 GTSNPN, CDR2 SVGIG (reference sequence). Trimming left V 7 bases short and J 4 bases short, with 13 bases between. The CDR3 covers 13 residues. CDR3: CASLVPITGELFF. CDR3 coding DNA: TGTGCCTCCCTTGTGCCTATCACCGGGGAGCTGTTTTTT.

The chain joins TRBV11-3 to TRBJ2-2; D is perhaps TRBD2 (5 bases). Trimming pared 3 bases from V and 7 bases from J, leaving 15 bases between. The CDR3 has 15 residues. Germline CDR1 SGHNT, CDR2 YENEEA. CDR3 protein: CASSLDGIPSGELFF. The CDR3 DNA reads as TGTGCCAGCAGCTTGGACGGGATCCCGAGCGGGGAGCTGTTTTTT.

V gene TRBV2 combines with J gene TRBJ1-2; the match to TRBD1 covers 10 bases. There are 14 residues in the CDR3. Germline V gene data show CDR1 as SNHLY and CDR2 as FYNNEI. Germline trimming cut 0 bases from V and 8 bases from J; bases unmatched to any gene: 3. For the CDR3, the DNA is TGTGCCAGCAGTGAAGCTAGGACAGGGGGAGGCTACACCTTC. Its translation is CASSEARTGGGYTF.

Remarks on this clone: Other DNA variants within this sample encode the same CDR3. V and J are TRBV28 and TRBJ1-5; D remains ambiguous. Trimming cost V 6 bases and J 2 bases, with 11 bases left between them. Germline V gene data show CDR1 as MDHEN and CDR2 as SYDVKM. The CDR3 totals 14 residues. The CDR3 bases are TGTGCCAGCAGCTCAGGCCAGGGCAATCAGCCCCAGCATTTT. Translating gives CASSSGQGNQPQHF. Full variable domain (outside the CDR3, taken from reference TRBV28 and TRBJ1-5): DVKVTQSSRYLVKRTGEKVFLECVQDMDHENMFWYRQDPGLGLRLIYFSYDVKMKEKGDIPEGYSVSREKKERFSLILESASTNQTSMYLCASSSGQGNQPQHFGDGTRLSIL.

The chain is built from TRBV25-1 and TRBJ1-2, with D perhaps TRBD1 (6 bases). Per germline, CDR1 MGHDK and CDR2 SYGVNS. With 2 bases removed from V and 9 bases from J, the gap between germline ends came to 16 bases. The length of the CDR3 is 14 residues. The DNA of the CDR3 is TGTGCCAGCAGTGAACCGACAGGCTTAAACAGCTACACCTTC. This codes for CASSEPTGLNSYTF.

The chain couples TRBV5-1 to TRBJ1-4; D might be TRBD1 (6 bases). The CDR3 length is 17 residues. V was cut by 4 bases and J by 1 base, with 17 bases left in between. Per germline, CDR1 SGHRS and CDR2 YFSETQ. The CDR3 here is CASSRTGRVGTNEKLFF. CDR3 bases: TGCGCCAGCAGCCGCACAGGGAGGGTCGGAACTAATGAAAAACTGTTTTTT.

This clone was detected once. The rearrangement uses TRBV6-6 and TRBJ2-7; 11 nucleotides align to TRBD1. The CDR3 covers 14 residues. Losses at the gene ends were 2 bases for V and 7 bases for J; bases not matched to a gene: 4. Germline lookup yields CDR1 MNHNY and CDR2 SVGAGI (reference sequence). DNA of the CDR3: TGTGCCAGCAGTTACGGGGACAGGGGGAGGGAGCAGTACGTC. The encoded protein is CASSYGDRGREQYV.